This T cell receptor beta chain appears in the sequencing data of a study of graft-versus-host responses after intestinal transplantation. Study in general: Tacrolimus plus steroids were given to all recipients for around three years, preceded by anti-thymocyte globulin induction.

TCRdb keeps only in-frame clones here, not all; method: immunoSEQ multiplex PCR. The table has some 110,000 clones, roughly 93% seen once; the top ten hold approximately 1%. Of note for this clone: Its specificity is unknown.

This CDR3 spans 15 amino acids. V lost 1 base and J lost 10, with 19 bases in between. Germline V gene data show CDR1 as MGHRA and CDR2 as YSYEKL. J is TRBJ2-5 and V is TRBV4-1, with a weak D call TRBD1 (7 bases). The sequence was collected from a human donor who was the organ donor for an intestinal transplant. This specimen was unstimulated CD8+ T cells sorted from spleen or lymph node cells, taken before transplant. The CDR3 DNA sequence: TGCGCCAGCAGCCAAGTGGTTAGCGGCCCAGGGGGCCAGTACTTC. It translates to CASSQVVSGPGGQYF.